What follows are 27 T cell receptor beta chains derived from one specimen sequenced in a study of cytomegalovirus exposure and HLA in healthy donors. 60 Vbeta and 13 Jbeta primers were used in PCR. This table comes from immunoSEQ multiplex PCR, and its TCRdb copy is limited to in-frame clones, with some not included. Among about 170,000 clones listed, 60% to 85% were seen once. Sequenced material: PBMCs. The receptor set was obtained from a female donor in good health and CMV-seronegative.

The genes are TRBV4-3 and TRBJ1-1; possibly TRBD1 for D (5 bases). Germline CDR1 is LGHNA and CDR2 is YSLEER. V was clipped by 0 bases and J by 0 bases, with 11 bases between them. This CDR3 is built from 16 residues. CDR3 nucleotides: TGCGCCAGCAGCCAAGATTACGGCAGGGTGAACACTGAAGCTTTCTTT. Protein: CASSQDYGRVNTEAFF.

This clone has only a few counts. The chain uses TRBV11-3 and TRBJ2-1; 8 bases agree with TRBD1. Germline CDR1 is SGHNT and CDR2 is YENEEA. With 6 bases clipped from V and 2 bases from J, the junction kept 9 bases outside the gene matches. The CDR3 covers 16 residues. This CDR3 reads CASSPGGRWAYNEQFF. As DNA, the CDR3 is TGTGCCAGCAGTCCAGGGGGCAGATGGGCCTACAATGAGCAGTTCTTC.

The rearrangement uses TRBV4-2 and TRBJ1-4, with 7 bases identical to TRBD1. Losses at the gene ends were 4 bases for V and 6 bases for J; bases not matched to a gene: 8. CDR1 LGHNA and CDR2 YNFKEQ come from the germline V gene. The CDR3 is made up of 15 amino acids. The CDR3 sequence is CASSLRDTGDEKLFF. Written as DNA, the CDR3 is TGTGCCAGCAGCCTCCGGGACACAGGGGATGAAAAACTGTTTTTT.

This chain joins TRBV19 and TRBJ1-1; D unresolved. The CDR3 covers 15 residues. Trimming left V 2 bases short and J 1 base short, with 11 bases between. Germline values: CDR1 LNHDA, CDR2 SQIVND (reference sequence). The CDR3 DNA reads TGTGCCAGTAGTATACTCGCAGGCAGGAACACTGAAGCTTTCTTT. This sequence encodes CASSILAGRNTEAFF.

The rearrangement joins TRBV9 to TRBJ1-3; D possibly corresponds to TRBD1 (5 bases). Germline V gene sequence: CDR1 SGDLS, CDR2 YYNGEE. V was trimmed by 0 bases and J by 11 bases, leaving 18 bases between them. The CDR3 consists of 15 residues. Here the CDR3 reads CASSVGGVGVGAIYF. The CDR3 DNA sequence: TGTGCCAGCAGCGTAGGTGGTGTAGGGGTAGGTGCCATATATTTT.

This clone was seen once. V gene TRBV7-2 combines with J gene TRBJ2-1, with TRBD2 matching over 7 bases. Losses at the gene ends were 5 bases for V and 7 bases for J; bases not matched to a gene: 8. The CDR3 consists of 14 residues. The germline CDR1 and CDR2 sequences are SGHTA and FQGNSA. CDR3 bases: TGTGCCAGCAGCCGACGGACTAGTCCGAATGAGCAGTTCTTC. This codes for CASSRRTSPNEQFF. The full variable domain, rest sourced from reference TRBV7-2 and TRBJ2-1, is GAGVSQSPSNKVTEKGKDVELRCDPISGHTALYWYRQSLGQGLEFLIYFQGNSAPDKSGLPSDRFSAERTGGSVSTLTIQRTQQEDSAVYLCASSRRTSPNEQFFGPGTRLTVL.

The chain couples TRBV6-5 to TRBJ2-3, with a weak D call TRBD2 (6 bases). Germline V gene lookup returns CDR1 MNHEY and CDR2 SVGAGI. The CDR3 has 14 amino acids. The V gene lost 11 bases and the J gene lost 2 bases, with 17 bases spanning the gap. The CDR3 bases are TGTGCCTCCCACCCGGGACTCCTCACAGATACGCAGTATTTT. It translates to CASHPGLLTDTQYF.

This clone has more than one count but fewer than ten. This rearrangement joins TRBV4-2 to TRBJ1-3; D is perhaps TRBD1 (6 bases). The V gene's germline CDR1 is LGHNA and CDR2 YNFKEQ. The CDR3 is made up of 14 amino acids. V gave up 1 base and J gave up 4 bases, with 8 bases separating them. The CDR3 DNA reads TGTGCCAGCAGCCAAGTTAGGGGGGGAAACACCATATATTTT. As protein: CASSQVRGGNTIYF.

The CDR3 bases are TGTGCCAGTAGTATACGGCAGGGGAATGAAAAACTGTTTTTT. It translates to CASSIRQGNEKLFF. The V call is TRBV19, the J call TRBJ1-4, with a weak D call TRBD1 (6 bases). Germline CDR1 LNHDA, CDR2 SQIVND (reference sequence). Trimming cost V 2 bases and J 5 bases, with 9 bases left between them. CDR3 length: 14 residues.

V usage is TRBV2 and J usage is TRBJ2-1; TRBD2 matches at 10 bases. Germline CDR1 SNHLY, CDR2 FYNNEI. The CDR3 has 15 amino acids. The V and J ends lost 5 bases and 3 bases, in that order; junction bases with no gene match: 4. CDR3 in amino acids: CASSRASGGYNEQFF. CDR3 in DNA: TGTGCCAGCAGTCGTGCTAGCGGGGGCTACAATGAGCAGTTCTTC.

J is TRBJ2-3 and V is TRBV9; TRBD2 aligns across 7 bases. The V gene end was trimmed by 4 bases and the J gene end by 4 bases; junction bases not matched to a gene: 9. The CDR3 has 15 amino acids. Germline loops: CDR1 SGDLS, CDR2 YYNGEE. The chain's CDR3 is CASSPGGTHPDTQYF. In DNA form, the CDR3 reads TGTGCCAGCAGCCCGGGGGGAACGCATCCAGATACGCAGTATTTT.

V is TRBV5-6 and J is TRBJ2-7; D gene uncertain. The CDR3 runs to 15 residues. The germline V and J ends were trimmed by 5 bases and 3 bases, with 18 bases remaining between them. Germline values: CDR1 SGHDT, CDR2 YYEEEE. The DNA for the CDR3 is TGTGCCAGCAGGAGGAGAGTGCACGGAATCTACGAGCAGTACTTC. It is translated as CASRRRVHGIYEQYF.

This rearrangement joins TRBV28 to TRBJ1-2; a weak D match, TRBD1 (5 bases). Trimming stripped 5 bases from V and 1 base from J, with 17 bases between. CDR1 is MDHEN, CDR2 SYDVKM, per germline. This CDR3 contains 16 residues. The CDR3 here is CASSIPGYGFNYGYTF. The DNA of the CDR3 is TGTGCCAGCAGTATCCCAGGGTACGGCTTTAACTATGGCTACACCTTC.

This clone was picked up a small number of times. The chain employs TRBV7-2 and TRBJ1-3; D may be TRBD1 (6 bases). The V gene's germline CDR1 is SGHTA and CDR2 FQGNSA. Trimming took 1 base from V and 0 from J, leaving 13 bases between them. The CDR3 totals 17 residues. The CDR3: CASSLVQGFGSGNTIYF. As DNA, the CDR3 is TGTGCCAGCAGCTTAGTTCAGGGGTTTGGCTCTGGAAACACCATATATTTT. The full variable domain, with the rest looked up from reference TRBV7-2 and TRBJ1-3, is GAGVSQSPSNKVTEKGKDVELRCDPISGHTALYWYRQSLGQGLEFLIYFQGNSAPDKSGLPSDRFSAERTGGSVSTLTIQRTQQEDSAVYLCASSLVQGFGSGNTIYFGEGSWLTVV.

The CDR3 nucleotides are TGTGCCAGCAGTTCGGTGTTGCGAGTTAACTATGGCTACACCTTC. Protein product: CASSSVLRVNYGYTF. V usage is TRBV27 and J usage is TRBJ1-2; no definite D call. Germline loops: CDR1 MNHEY, CDR2 SMNVEV (reference sequence). The CDR3 has 15 amino acids. Deletions cut 4 bases from V and 1 base from J, with 13 bases between.

This clone has a handful of counts. The chain joins TRBV9 to TRBJ1-3, with D perhaps TRBD1 (6 bases). With 0 bases removed from V and 0 bases from J, the gap between germline ends came to 13 bases. The CDR3 spans 17 residues. Germline CDR1 reads SGDLS; CDR2 reads YYNGEE. CDR3 sequence reads: CASSVDGGGYSGNTIYF. CDR3 DNA: TGTGCCAGCAGCGTAGACGGGGGGGGCTACTCTGGAAACACCATATATTTT. The whole variable domain, remainder taken from reference TRBV9 and TRBJ1-3, is DSGVTQTPKHLITATGQRVTLRCSPRSGDLSVYWYQQSLDQGLQFLIQYYNGEERAKGNILERFSAQQFPDLHSELNLSSLELGDSALYFCASSVDGGGYSGNTIYFGEGSWLTVV.

This clone was seen only once. The chain carries TRBV7-3 and TRBJ1-2; a weak D match, TRBD1 (6 bases). This CDR3 has 12 residues. Germline V gene lookup returns CDR1 SGHTA and CDR2 FQGTGA. Trimming pared 5 bases from V and 8 bases from J, leaving 12 bases between. CDR3 in DNA: TGTGCCAGCAGCCCGGGCGGGGGCGGCTACACCTTC. Amino acids: CASSPGGGGYTF.

In its sample, this clone was seen once. The CDR3 here is CASSPGGAKYGYTF. CDR3 sequence (DNA): TGTGCCAGCAGCCCCGGAGGGGCGAAGTATGGCTACACCTTC. This sequence joins TRBV5-4 and TRBJ1-2; D possibly corresponds to TRBD1 (5 bases). Germline V gene data show CDR1 as SGHNT and CDR2 as YYREEE (reference sequence). V dropped 4 bases and J dropped 5 bases, with 15 bases sitting between them. This CDR3 region has 14 residues. Drawing the rest from reference TRBV5-4 and TRBJ1-2, the complete variable domain is ETGVTQSPTHLIKTRGQQVTLRCSSQSGHNTVSWYQQALGQGPQFIFQYYREEENGRGNFPPRFSGLQFPNYSSELNVNALELDDSALYLCASSPGGAKYGYTFGSGTRLTVV.

This clone was found a few times. The V gene is TRBV4-3, the J gene TRBJ2-6; 8 bases map to TRBD2. CDR1 and CDR2 (germline): LGHNA, YSLEER. This CDR3 contains 15 residues. The trim removed 4 bases at V and 3 bases at J, leaving 2 bases unmatched. CDR3 amino acids: CASSPGGLGANVLTF. The CDR3 region has the DNA TGCGCCAGCAGCCCGGGGGGGCTTGGGGCCAACGTCCTGACTTTC.

The chain links TRBV13 to TRBJ1-3; D gene ambiguous. V shed 7 bases and J shed 4 bases, with 23 bases lying between them. This CDR3 has 17 residues. Germline V gene data show CDR1 as PRHDT and CDR2 as FYEKMQ (reference sequence). The CDR3 here is CASTKKGGQAAGNTIYF. CDR3 coding DNA: TGTGCCAGCACCAAAAAGGGAGGGCAGGCAGCAGGAAACACCATATATTTT.

Only a few counts were recorded for this clone. Other nucleotide sequences from this sample produce the same CDR3. V and J are TRBV18 and TRBJ2-7; no firm D call. This CDR3 contains 12 residues. CDR1 is KGHSH, CDR2 LQKENI, per germline. With 3 bases removed from V and 5 bases from J, the gap between germline ends came to 8 bases. CDR3 protein: CASSPASDEQYF. DNA of the CDR3: TGTGCCAGCTCACCCGCGTCCGACGAGCAGTACTTC.

V is TRBV27 and J is TRBJ2-3, with TRBD2 matching over 10 bases. With 5 bases clipped from V and 1 base from J, the junction kept 9 bases outside the gene matches. The CDR3 loop spans 17 amino acids. Germline V gene sequence: CDR1 MNHEY, CDR2 SMNVEV (reference sequence). CDR3 loop: CASSPTRAGGRTDTQYF. Here the CDR3 DNA reads TGTGCCAGCAGTCCCACCCGAGCGGGGGGGCGCACAGATACGCAGTATTTT.

This rearrangement joins TRBV27 to TRBJ2-5; TRBD2 might be the D (5 bases). From germline, CDR1 is MNHEY and CDR2 SMNVEV (reference sequence). The V end lost 4 bases, the J end lost 5 bases, and 17 bases lay between the germline ends. The CDR3 has 15 residues. The CDR3 DNA follows: TGTGCCAGCAGTTCACCCCGAGGGCGGCGGGAGACCCAGTACTTC. It specifies CASSSPRGRRETQYF.

The chain has TRBV9 and TRBJ1-5; no definite D call. Between the trimmed V and J ends, which lost 0 bases and 4 bases, there was a span of 11 bases. Germline V gives CDR1 SGDLS, CDR2 YYNGEE. CDR3 length: 15 amino acids. The CDR3 region has the DNA TGTGCCAGCAGCGTAGGAGTAGTCGGGAATCAGCCCCAGCATTTT. It translates to CASSVGVVGNQPQHF.

This chain joins TRBV7-2 and TRBJ2-5, with 11 nucleotides matching TRBD2. Germline CDR1 SGHTA, CDR2 FQGNSA. V lost 1 base, J lost 4 bases, and 5 bases stayed unmatched. This CDR3 comprises 16 residues. Here the CDR3 reads CASSLVTSGSRETQYF. The CDR3, as DNA: TGTGCCAGCAGCTTAGTCACTAGCGGGAGTAGAGAGACCCAGTACTTC.

This sequence joins TRBV7-9 and TRBJ2-4; no clear D. CDR1 SEHNR and CDR2 FQNEAQ come from the germline V gene (reference sequence). Trimming pared 10 bases from V and 0 bases from J, leaving 16 bases between. The CDR3 runs to 15 residues. The CDR3 protein is CATSTENLAKNIQYF. Here the CDR3 DNA reads TGTGCCACCTCGACGGAGAACTTAGCCAAAAACATTCAGTACTTC.

This clone was seen a few times. This rearrangement joins TRBV2 to TRBJ1-2; TRBD1 might be the D (5 bases). The CDR3 is made up of 15 amino acids. V lost 6 bases and J 5 bases, leaving 19 bases between the germline ends. CDR1 is SNHLY and CDR2 is FYNNEI in the germline V gene. The CDR3 spells CASRGGVGIGYGYTF. Written as DNA, the CDR3 is TGTGCCAGCAGGGGGGGGGTGGGGATCGGGTATGGCTACACCTTC.